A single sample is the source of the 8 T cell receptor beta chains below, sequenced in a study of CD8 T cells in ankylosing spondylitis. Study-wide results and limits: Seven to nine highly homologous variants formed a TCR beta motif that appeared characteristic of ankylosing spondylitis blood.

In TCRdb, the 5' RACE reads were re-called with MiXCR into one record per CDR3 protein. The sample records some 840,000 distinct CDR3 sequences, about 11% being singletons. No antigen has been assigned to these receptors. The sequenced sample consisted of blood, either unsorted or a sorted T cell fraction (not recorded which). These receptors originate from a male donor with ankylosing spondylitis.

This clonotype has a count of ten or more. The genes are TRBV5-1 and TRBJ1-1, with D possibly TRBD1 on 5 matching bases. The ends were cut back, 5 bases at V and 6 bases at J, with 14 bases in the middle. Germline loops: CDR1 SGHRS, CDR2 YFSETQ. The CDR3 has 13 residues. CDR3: CASRLSGTAEAFF. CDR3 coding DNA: TGCGCCAGCAGACTCTCCGGGACTGCTGAAGCTTTCTTT. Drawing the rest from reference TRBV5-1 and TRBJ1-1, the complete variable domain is KAGVTQTPRYLIKTRGQQVTLSCSPISGHRSVSWYQQTPGQGLQFLFEYFSETQRNKGNFPGRFSGRQFSNSRSEMNVSTLELGDSALYLCASRLSGTAEAFFGQGTRLTVV.

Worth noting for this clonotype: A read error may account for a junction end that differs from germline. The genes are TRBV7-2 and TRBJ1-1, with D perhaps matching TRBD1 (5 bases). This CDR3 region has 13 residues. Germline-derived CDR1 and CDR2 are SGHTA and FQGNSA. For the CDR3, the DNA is TGTGCCATCAGCTCAACAGGCTCGACTGAAGCTTTCTTT. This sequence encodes CAISSTGSTEAFF.

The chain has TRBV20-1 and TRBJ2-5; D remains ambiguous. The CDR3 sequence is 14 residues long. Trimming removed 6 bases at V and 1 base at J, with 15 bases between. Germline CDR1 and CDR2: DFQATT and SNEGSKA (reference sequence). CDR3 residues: CSALRPQTQETQYF. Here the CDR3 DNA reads TGCAGTGCCCTAAGGCCACAAACCCAAGAGACCCAGTACTTC.

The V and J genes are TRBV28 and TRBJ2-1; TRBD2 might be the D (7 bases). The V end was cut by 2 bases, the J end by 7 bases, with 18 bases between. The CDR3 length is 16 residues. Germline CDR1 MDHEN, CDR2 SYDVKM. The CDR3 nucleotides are TGTGCCAGCAGTTTACCAGGGGCGGGAGTGGGTAATGAGCAGTTCTTC. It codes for CASSLPGAGVGNEQFF.

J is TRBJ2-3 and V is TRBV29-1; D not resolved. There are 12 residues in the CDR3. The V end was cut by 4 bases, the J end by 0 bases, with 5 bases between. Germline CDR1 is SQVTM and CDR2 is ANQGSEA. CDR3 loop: CSVAASTDTQYF. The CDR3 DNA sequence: TGCAGCGTTGCTGCTAGCACAGATACGCAGTATTTT.

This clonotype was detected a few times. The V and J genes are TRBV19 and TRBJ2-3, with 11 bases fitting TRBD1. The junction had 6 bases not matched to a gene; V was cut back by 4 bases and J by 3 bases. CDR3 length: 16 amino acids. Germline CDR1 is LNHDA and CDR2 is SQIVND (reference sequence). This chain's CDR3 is CASSTGQGAGTDTQYF. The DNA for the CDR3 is TGTGCCAGTAGTACCGGACAGGGGGCAGGGACAGATACGCAGTATTTT. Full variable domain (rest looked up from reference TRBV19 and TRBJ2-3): DGGITQSPKYLFRKEGQNVTLSCEQNLNHDAMYWYRQDPGQGLRLIYYSQIVNDFQKGDIAEGYSVSREKKESFPLTVTSAQKNPTAFYLCASSTGQGAGTDTQYFGPGTRLTVL.

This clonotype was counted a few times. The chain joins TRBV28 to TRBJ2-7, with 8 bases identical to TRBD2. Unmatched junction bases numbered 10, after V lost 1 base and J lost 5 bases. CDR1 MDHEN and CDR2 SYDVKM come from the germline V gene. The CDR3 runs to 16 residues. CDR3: CASSLFSSGSYHEQYF. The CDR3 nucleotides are TGTGCCAGCAGTTTATTTTCGAGCGGGAGCTACCACGAGCAGTACTTC.

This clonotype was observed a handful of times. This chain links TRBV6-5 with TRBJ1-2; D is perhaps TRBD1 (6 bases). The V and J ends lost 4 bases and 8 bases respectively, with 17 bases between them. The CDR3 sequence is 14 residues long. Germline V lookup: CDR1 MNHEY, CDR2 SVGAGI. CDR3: CASSFQGSSDGYTF. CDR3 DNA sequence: TGTGCCAGCAGTTTCCAGGGGTCCTCCGACGGCTACACCTTC.